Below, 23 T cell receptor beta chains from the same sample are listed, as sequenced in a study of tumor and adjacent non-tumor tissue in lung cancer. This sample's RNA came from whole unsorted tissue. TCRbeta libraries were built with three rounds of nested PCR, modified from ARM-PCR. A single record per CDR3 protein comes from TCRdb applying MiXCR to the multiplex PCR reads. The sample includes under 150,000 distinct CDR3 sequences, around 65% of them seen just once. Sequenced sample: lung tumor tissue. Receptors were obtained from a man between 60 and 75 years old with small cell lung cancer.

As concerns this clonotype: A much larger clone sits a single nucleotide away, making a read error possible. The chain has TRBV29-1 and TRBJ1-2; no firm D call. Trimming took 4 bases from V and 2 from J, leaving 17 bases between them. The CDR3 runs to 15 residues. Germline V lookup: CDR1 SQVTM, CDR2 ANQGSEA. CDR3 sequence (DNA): TGCAGCGTTGCCCCCAAAGCCGGCAGGAACTATGGCTACACCTTC. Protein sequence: CSVAPKAGRNYGYTF.

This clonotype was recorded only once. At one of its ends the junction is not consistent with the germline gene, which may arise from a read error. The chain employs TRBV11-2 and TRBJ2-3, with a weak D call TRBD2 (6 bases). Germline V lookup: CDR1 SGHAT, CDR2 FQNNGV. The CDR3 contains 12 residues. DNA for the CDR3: TGTGCGAGCAGCCCCTCGGGACTGGTGCAGTATTTT. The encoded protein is CASSPSGLVQYF.

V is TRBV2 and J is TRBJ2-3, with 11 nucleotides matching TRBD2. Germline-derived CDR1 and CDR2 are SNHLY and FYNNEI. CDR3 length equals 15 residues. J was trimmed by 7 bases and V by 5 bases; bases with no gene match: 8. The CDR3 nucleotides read TGTGCCAGCAGTCGGACTAGCGGGCCCCCTTATACGCAGTATTTT. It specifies CASSRTSGPPYTQYF. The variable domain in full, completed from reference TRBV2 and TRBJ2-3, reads EPEVTQTPSHQVTQMGQEVILRCVPISNHLYFYWYRQILGQKVEFLVSFYNNEISEKSEIFDDQFSVERPDGSNFTLKIRSTKLEDSAMYFCASSRTSGPPYTQYFGPGTRLTVL.

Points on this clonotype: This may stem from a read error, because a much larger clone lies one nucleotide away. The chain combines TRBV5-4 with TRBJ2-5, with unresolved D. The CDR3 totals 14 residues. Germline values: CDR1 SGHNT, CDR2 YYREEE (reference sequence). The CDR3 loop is CAGSLVLSQETQYF. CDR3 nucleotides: TGTGCCGGCAGCTTGGTTCTAAGCCAAGAGACCCAGTACTTC.

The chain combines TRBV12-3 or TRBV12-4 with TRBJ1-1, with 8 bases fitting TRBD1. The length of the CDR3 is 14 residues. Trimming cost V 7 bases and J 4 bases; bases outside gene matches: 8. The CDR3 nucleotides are TGTGCCAGCATTTCAGGACAGGGAAGCACTGAAGCTTTCTTT. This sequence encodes CASISGQGSTEAFF.

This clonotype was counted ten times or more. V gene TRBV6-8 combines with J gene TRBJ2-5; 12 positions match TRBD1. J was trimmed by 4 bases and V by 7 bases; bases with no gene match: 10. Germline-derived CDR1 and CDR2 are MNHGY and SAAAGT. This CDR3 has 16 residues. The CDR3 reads CASNFSGTGGAETQYF. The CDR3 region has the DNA TGTGCCAGCAATTTTTCCGGGACAGGGGGCGCAGAGACCCAGTACTTC.

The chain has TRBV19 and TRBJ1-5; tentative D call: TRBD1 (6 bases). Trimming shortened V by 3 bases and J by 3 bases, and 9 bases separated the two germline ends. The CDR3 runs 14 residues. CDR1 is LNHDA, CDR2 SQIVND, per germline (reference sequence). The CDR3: CASSIDRSNQPQHF. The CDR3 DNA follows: TGTGCCAGTAGTATTGACAGGTCCAATCAGCCCCAGCATTTT.

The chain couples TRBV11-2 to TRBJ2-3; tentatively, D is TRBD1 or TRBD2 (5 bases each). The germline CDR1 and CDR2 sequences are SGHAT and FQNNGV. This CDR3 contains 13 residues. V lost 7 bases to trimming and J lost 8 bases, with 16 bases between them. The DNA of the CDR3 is TGTGCCAGCAACCTCGAGGGGTCTGGTACGCAGTATTTT. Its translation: CASNLEGSGTQYF.

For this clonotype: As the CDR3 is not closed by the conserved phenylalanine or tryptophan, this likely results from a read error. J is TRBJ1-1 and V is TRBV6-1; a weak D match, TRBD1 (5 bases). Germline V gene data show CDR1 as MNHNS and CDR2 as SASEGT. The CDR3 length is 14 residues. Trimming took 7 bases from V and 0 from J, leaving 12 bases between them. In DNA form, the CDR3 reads TGTGCCAGCACTCGACAGAATATGAACACTGAAGCTTTCATT. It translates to CASTRQNMNTEAFI.

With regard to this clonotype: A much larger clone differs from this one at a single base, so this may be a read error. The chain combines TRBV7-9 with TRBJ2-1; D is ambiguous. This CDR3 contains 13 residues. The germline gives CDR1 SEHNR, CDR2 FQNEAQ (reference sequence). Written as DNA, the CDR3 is TGTGCCAGCAGCGGTTGGCTCTACAATGTGCAGTTCTTC. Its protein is CASSGWLYNVQFF. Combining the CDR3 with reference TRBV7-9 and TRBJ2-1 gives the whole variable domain DTGVSQNPRHKITKRGQNVTFRCDPISEHNRLYWYRQTLGQGPEFLTYFQNEAQLEKSRLLSDRFSAERPKGSFSTLEIQRTEQGDSAMYLCASSGWLYNVQFFGPGTRLTVL.

CDR3 coding DNA: TGCAGTGCTACCCCGGACGGGGATCAGCCCCAGCATTTT. It specifies CSATPDGDQPQHF. V and J are TRBV20-1 and TRBJ1-5, with D uncertain. The germline gives CDR1 DFQATT, CDR2 SNEGSKA (reference sequence). V gave up 4 bases and J gave up 5 bases, with 12 bases separating them. The CDR3 is 13 amino acids.

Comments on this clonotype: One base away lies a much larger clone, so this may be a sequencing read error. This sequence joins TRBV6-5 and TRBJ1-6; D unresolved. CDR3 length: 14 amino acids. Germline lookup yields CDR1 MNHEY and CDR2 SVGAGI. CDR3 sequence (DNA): TGTACCAGCAGTTATCACCGGAGAAATTCACCCCTCCACTTT. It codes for CTSSYHRRNSPLHF.

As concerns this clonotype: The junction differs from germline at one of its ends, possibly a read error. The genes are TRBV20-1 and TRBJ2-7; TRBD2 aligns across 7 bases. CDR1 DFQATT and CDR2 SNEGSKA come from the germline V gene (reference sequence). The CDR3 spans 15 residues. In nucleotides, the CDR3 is TGCAGTGCTAGGGAGAACGAGCGGGGATCCTACGAGGAGTACTTC. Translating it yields CSARENERGSYEEYF.

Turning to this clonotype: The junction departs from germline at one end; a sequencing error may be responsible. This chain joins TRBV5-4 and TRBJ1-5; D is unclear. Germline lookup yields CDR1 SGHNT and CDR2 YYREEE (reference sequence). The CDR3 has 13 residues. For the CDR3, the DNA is TGTGCCAGCAGCTTCGGTGGGAATCAGCACCAGCATTTT. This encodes CASSFGGNQHQHF. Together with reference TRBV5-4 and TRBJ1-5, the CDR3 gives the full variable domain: ETGVTQSPTHLIKTRGQQVTLRCSSQSGHNTVSWYQQALGQGPQFIFQYYREEENGRGNFPPRFSGLQFPNYSSELNVNALELDDSALYLCASSFGGNQHQHFGDGTRLSIL.

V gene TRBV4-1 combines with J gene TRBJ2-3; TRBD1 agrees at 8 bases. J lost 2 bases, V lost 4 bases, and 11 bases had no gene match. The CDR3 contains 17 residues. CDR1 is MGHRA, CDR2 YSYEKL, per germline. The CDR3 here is CASSLSRTGKATDTQYF. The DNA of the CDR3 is TGCGCCAGCAGCCTGTCTCGGACAGGGAAAGCCACAGATACGCAGTATTTT.

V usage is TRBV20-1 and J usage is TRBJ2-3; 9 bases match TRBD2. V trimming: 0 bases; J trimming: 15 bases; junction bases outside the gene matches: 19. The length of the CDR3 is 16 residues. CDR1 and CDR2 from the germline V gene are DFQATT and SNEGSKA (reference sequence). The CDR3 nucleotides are TGCAGTGCTAGAGATCCCCCTAGCGGGAACACAGATACGCTCTATTTT. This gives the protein CSARDPPSGNTDTLYF.

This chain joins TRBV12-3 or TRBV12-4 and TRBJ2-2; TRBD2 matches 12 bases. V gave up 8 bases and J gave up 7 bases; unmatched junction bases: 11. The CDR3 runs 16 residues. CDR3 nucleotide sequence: TGTGCCAGCGTCCTTGGACTAGCGGGATTAGGCGGGGAGCTGTTTTTT. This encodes CASVLGLAGLGGELFF.

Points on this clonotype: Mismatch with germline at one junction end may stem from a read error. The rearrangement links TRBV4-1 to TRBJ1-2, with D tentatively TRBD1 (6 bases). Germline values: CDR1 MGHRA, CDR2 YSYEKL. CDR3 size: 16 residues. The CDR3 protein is CGSSQASGTTNYGYTF. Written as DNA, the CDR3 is TGCGGCAGCAGCCAGGCTTCCGGGACAACGAATTATGGCTACACCTTC.

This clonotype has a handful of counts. CDR3 DNA sequence: TGTGCCAGCAGTTACTCGGGACTAGCGGGATTGAGAGATACGCAGTATTTT. Residues: CASSYSGLAGLRDTQYF. This rearrangement joins TRBV12-3 or TRBV12-4 to TRBJ2-3, with 13 positions matching TRBD2. The CDR3 runs 17 residues. J lost 5 bases, V lost 4 bases, and 9 bases had no gene match.

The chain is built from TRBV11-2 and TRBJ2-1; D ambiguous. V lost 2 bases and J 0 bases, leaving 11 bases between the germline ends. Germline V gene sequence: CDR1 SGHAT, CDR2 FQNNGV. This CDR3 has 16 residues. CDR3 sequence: CASSLSAVTSYNEQFF. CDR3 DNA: TGTGCCAGCAGCTTATCGGCTGTGACCTCCTACAATGAGCAGTTCTTC.

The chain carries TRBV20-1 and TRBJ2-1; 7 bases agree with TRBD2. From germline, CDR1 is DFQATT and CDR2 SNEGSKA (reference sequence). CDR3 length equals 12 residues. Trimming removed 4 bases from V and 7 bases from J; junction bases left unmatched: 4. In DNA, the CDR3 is TGCAGTGCTACTGAGCGGGATAATGAGCAGTTCTTC. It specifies CSATERDNEQFF.

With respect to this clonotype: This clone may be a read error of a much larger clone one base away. The CDR3 loop reads CASSKKQGFGDYEQYF. CDR3 DNA: TGTGCCAGCAGTAAAAAGCAGGGGTTCGGTGACTACGAGCAGTACTTC. V gene TRBV12-3 or TRBV12-4 combines with J gene TRBJ2-7; tentative D call: TRBD1 (6 bases). The length of the CDR3 is 16 residues. V shed 5 bases and J shed 3 bases, with 20 bases lying between them.

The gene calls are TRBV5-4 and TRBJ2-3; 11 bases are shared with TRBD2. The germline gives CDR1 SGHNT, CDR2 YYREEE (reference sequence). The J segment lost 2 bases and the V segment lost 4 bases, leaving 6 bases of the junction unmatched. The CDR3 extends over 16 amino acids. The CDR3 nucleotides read TGTGCCAGCAGCCCCAGACTAGCGGGATACACAGATACGCAGTATTTT. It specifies CASSPRLAGYTDTQYF.